Listed below are T cell receptor beta chains from one sample, sequenced in a study of T-cell memory formation after mild COVID-19. TCRdb recomputed calls from the 5' RACE reads with MiXCR, one row per CDR3 protein. The top ten hold approximately 21% of the sample, which has about 430,000 distinct CDR3 sequences, about a sixth seen once. The sequenced sample consisted of PBMCs or a T cell subset sorted from them (not recorded which). These receptor sequences come from a man younger than 35 who had mild COVID-19 (a few samples of this study predate the infection). Cell type and time point are not known. Both conserved end residues are part of each CDR3. A D gene is named only where the DNA matches it firmly. Where a row states a size, it is once, few, many or the class of an expanded clone; other rows omit it.

j_call v_call clone_size d_call cdr3_aa cdr3_nt
TRBJ2-2 TRBV9 - - CASSALGPDRGLFF TGTGCCAGCAGCGCCCTGGGTCCGGACAGAGGGCTGTTTTTT
TRBJ2-7 TRBV9 - TRBD1 CASSVGQGGEQYF TGTGCCAGCAGCGTGGGACAGGGAGGCGAGCAGTACTTC
TRBJ1-1 TRBV27 - - CASSFGGLTEAFF TGTGCCAGCAGTTTTGGGGGGCTTACTGAAGCTTTCTTT
TRBJ2-2 TRBV10-2 few TRBD2 CASRTSGGPGGELFF TGCGCCAGCCGAACTAGCGGGGGGCCGGGCGGGGAGCTGTTTTTT
TRBJ1-3 TRBV7-8 - - CASSFNPSGNTIYF TGTGCCAGCAGCTTCAACCCCTCTGGAAACACCATATATTTT
TRBJ2-3 TRBV7-3 - - CASSHDISTDTQYF TGTGCCAGCAGCCATGACATTAGCACAGATACGCAGTATTTT
TRBJ2-5 TRBV7-3 few - CASSLNPNQETQYF TGTGCCAGCAGCTTAAATCCAAACCAAGAGACCCAGTACTTC
TRBJ2-1 TRBV28 - - CASSSAGMEEFF TGTGCCAGCAGTTCGGCAGGGATGGAGGAGTTCTTC
TRBJ2-3 TRBV7-3 few - CASSPRGYTDTQYF TGTGCCAGCAGCCCTAGGGGGTACACAGATACGCAGTATTTT
TRBJ2-7 TRBV12-3/TRBV12-4 many TRBD2 CASSFRGGNEQYF TGTGCCAGCAGCTTCCGGGGGGGCAACGAGCAGTACTTC
TRBJ1-2 TRBV20-1 few - CSARARQGYTF TGCAGTGCTAGAGCCCGACAAGGCTACACCTTC
TRBJ1-6 TRBV11-2 - TRBD1 CASSPRSGTANSPLHF TGTGCCAGCAGCCCTAGGTCCGGGACAGCTAATTCACCACTCCACTTT